The rows below give T cell receptor beta chains drawn from one sample of a study of Ad26.COV2.S vaccination and SARS-CoV-2 variants. Using immunoSEQ multiplex PCR, the repertoire was profiled, and TCRdb retains in-frame clones only, with some absent. The sample shows roughly 420,000 clones, roughly 90% of them seen only once. Sequencing was performed on peripheral blood, taken in a trial of Ad26.COV2.S vaccine versus placebo. Every receptor here comes from a person aged 18-60 years who received the Ad26.COV2.S COVID-19 vaccine or a placebo. Each CDR3 is given with its conserved first and last residue. Each record gives: clone size, J gene, V gene, D gene, CDR3 DNA, CDR3 protein. A D gene is named only where the DNA matches it firmly. Rows may omit the clone size; those that give it use once, few, many or a size class.

size: NA; J: TRBJ1-5; V: TRBV5-1; D: TRBD1; DNA: TGCGCCAGCAGACCAGGGGGTGGAAGCAATCAGCCCCAGCATTTT; CDR3: CASRPGGGSNQPQHF
size: NA; J: TRBJ2-1; V: TRBV6-2/TRBV6-3; D: NA; DNA: TGTGCCAGCAGTTTGGAGGGGGGGATCTCCTACAATGAGCAGTTCTTC; CDR3: CASSLEGGISYNEQFF
size: NA; J: TRBJ2-3; V: TRBV11-2; D: NA; DNA: TGTGCCAGCAGCTTTCTTGCGGGCACAGATACGCAGTATTTT; CDR3: CASSFLAGTDTQYF
size: NA; J: TRBJ2-7; V: TRBV4-1; D: TRBD1; DNA: TGCGCCAGCAGCCAATCCGGGACAGGGAACTACGAGCAGTACTTC; CDR3: CASSQSGTGNYEQYF
size: NA; J: TRBJ1-1; V: TRBV5-5; D: NA; DNA: TGTGCCAGCAGCTTGGATCTTTGGGAAAACACTGAAGCTTTCTTT; CDR3: CASSLDLWENTEAFF
size: NA; J: TRBJ2-2; V: TRBV24-1; D: NA; DNA: TGTGCCACCAGTGATTTGAGGCGATCCGGGGAGCTGTTTTTT; CDR3: CATSDLRRSGELFF
size: NA; J: TRBJ2-2; V: TRBV5-1; D: NA; DNA: TGCGCCAGCAGCTTGAGAGGGAATGGGGAGCTGTTTTTT; CDR3: CASSLRGNGELFF
size: NA; J: TRBJ2-1; V: TRBV14; D: TRBD1; DNA: TGTGCCAGCAGCCAAACGTTGGACAGGGGGGATAATGAGCAGTTCTTC; CDR3: CASSQTLDRGDNEQFF
size: NA; J: TRBJ2-7; V: TRBV6-2/TRBV6-3; D: NA; DNA: TGTGCCAGCAGTACTTACGACGGCTGGGAGCAGTACTTC; CDR3: CASSTYDGWEQYF
size: NA; J: TRBJ2-5; V: TRBV4-1; D: TRBD2; DNA: TGCGCCAGCAGCCGGTCAAGCCGAAGCGGGGGACTGTTCGAAGAGACCCAGTACTTC; CDR3: CASSRSSRSGGLFEETQYF
size: NA; J: TRBJ2-2; V: TRBV2; D: TRBD2; DNA: TGTGCCAGCAGTCTGGCTAGCGGGGCGACCGGGGAGCTGTTTTTT; CDR3: CASSLASGATGELFF
size: NA; J: TRBJ1-1; V: TRBV7-8; D: NA; DNA: TGTGCCAGCAGCTTAGAAGCAAGAGCTGAAGCTTTCTTT; CDR3: CASSLEARAEAFF
size: NA; J: TRBJ2-7; V: TRBV6-6; D: TRBD1; DNA: TGTGCCAGCAGTCCCGGGACAGGGACCGAGCAGTACTTC; CDR3: CASSPGTGTEQYF
size: NA; J: TRBJ1-2; V: TRBV19; D: NA; DNA: TGTGCCAGTACCCCGAGGGCCAGGGGAAACTATGGCTACACCTTC; CDR3: CASTPRARGNYGYTF
size: NA; J: TRBJ2-7; V: TRBV5-1; D: NA; DNA: TGCGCCAGCAGCGGGGACACCGAGCAGTACTTC; CDR3: CASSGDTEQYF
size: NA; J: TRBJ2-1; V: TRBV2; D: TRBD2; DNA: TGTGCCAGCAACTACGGGACTAGCGGGGCTGAGCAGTTCTTC; CDR3: CASNYGTSGAEQFF
size: many; J: TRBJ1-1; V: TRBV11-2; D: NA; DNA: TGTGCCAGCAGCTTTCGACATCCCTTAAGGGAAACTGAAGCTTTCTTT; CDR3: CASSFRHPLRETEAFF
size: NA; J: TRBJ2-4; V: TRBV19; D: TRBD2; DNA: TGTGCCAGTAGTGGGGGGGTTCAGCTCGACATTCAGTACTTC; CDR3: CASSGGVQLDIQYF
size: NA; J: TRBJ2-2; V: TRBV7-6; D: NA; DNA: TGTGCCAGCAGCTTATCGGCGGGGGCGAGGACCACCGGGGAGCTGTTTTTT; CDR3: CASSLSAGARTTGELFF
size: NA; J: TRBJ1-3; V: TRBV5-1; D: TRBD1; DNA: TGCGCCAGCAGCTCCGGGACAGGCGGAAACACCATATATTTT; CDR3: CASSSGTGGNTIYF
size: NA; J: TRBJ2-3; V: TRBV29-1; D: NA; DNA: TGCAGCGTTTTCGGGGCATCGACAGATACGCAGTATTTT; CDR3: CSVFGASTDTQYF
size: once; J: TRBJ2-1; V: TRBV14; D: TRBD1; DNA: TGTGCCAGCAGCCAAGCGAAAGACAGGGGCCAACCACTCAATGAGCAGTTCTTC; CDR3: CASSQAKDRGQPLNEQFF
size: NA; J: TRBJ2-2; V: TRBV4-1; D: TRBD1; DNA: TGCGCCAGCAGCCAAGACAAGACAGGGTTTAACACCGGGGAGCTGTTTTTT; CDR3: CASSQDKTGFNTGELFF
size: NA; J: TRBJ1-1; V: TRBV15; D: NA; DNA: TGTGTCACCAGCAGCGGAGGCCGCACTGAAGCTTTCTTT; CDR3: CVTSSGGRTEAFF
size: NA; J: TRBJ1-1; V: TRBV12-5; D: NA; DNA: TGTGCTAGTGCCGAGTGGGGTAACACTGAAGCTTTCTTT; CDR3: CASAEWGNTEAFF
size: NA; J: TRBJ2-5; V: TRBV19; D: TRBD2; DNA: TGTGCCAGTAGTATCCACGGAGCGGGGGGCCTCAATCAAGAGACCCAGTACTTC; CDR3: CASSIHGAGGLNQETQYF
size: NA; J: TRBJ1-1; V: TRBV5-1; D: NA; DNA: TGCGCCAGCAGCCCCTTTGGACATGAAACTGAAGCTTTCTTT; CDR3: CASSPFGHETEAFF
size: NA; J: TRBJ1-2; V: TRBV10-3; D: NA; DNA: TGTGCCATCAGTGAGTCGATGGGGGAAATGAACTATGGCTACACCTTC; CDR3: CAISESMGEMNYGYTF
size: NA; J: TRBJ2-6; V: TRBV10-3; D: NA; DNA: TGTGCCATCAGTGAGTCGGGCGATGTGCGGGTCCTGACTTTC; CDR3: CAISESGDVRVLTF
size: NA; J: TRBJ2-1; V: TRBV12-3/TRBV12-4; D: NA; DNA: TGTGCCAGCAGGTATCTTTACAATGAGCAGTTCTTC; CDR3: CASRYLYNEQFF
size: NA; J: TRBJ2-5; V: TRBV5-4; D: NA; DNA: TGTGCCAGCAGCTCGGCACGCAGGGGACAAGAGACCCAGTACTTC; CDR3: CASSSARRGQETQYF
size: NA; J: TRBJ1-1; V: TRBV7-2; D: NA; DNA: TGTGCCAGCAGCCGCCGTGGAGGGGGGAGCTCTGAAGCTTTCTTT; CDR3: CASSRRGGGSSEAFF
size: NA; J: TRBJ1-6; V: TRBV11-2; D: NA; DNA: TGTGCCAGCAGCTTAGACAGGCCCCGCAATTCACCCCTCCACTTT; CDR3: CASSLDRPRNSPLHF
size: NA; J: TRBJ1-5; V: TRBV18; D: NA; DNA: TGTGCCAGCTCACCGCAACAGGTGGATCAGCCCCAGCATTTT; CDR3: CASSPQQVDQPQHF
size: NA; J: TRBJ2-2; V: TRBV29-1; D: TRBD1; DNA: TGCAGCGGACGACAGGGAATGGACACCGGGGAGCTGTTTTTT; CDR3: CSGRQGMDTGELFF
size: NA; J: TRBJ1-2; V: TRBV7-9; D: NA; DNA: TGTGCCAGCACCACGGGCCGGGCCATCTATGGCTACACCTTC; CDR3: CASTTGRAIYGYTF
size: NA; J: TRBJ1-4; V: TRBV19; D: TRBD1; DNA: TGTGCCAGTAGTATAACAGGGGGCACTAATGAAAAACTGTTTTTT; CDR3: CASSITGGTNEKLFF
size: NA; J: TRBJ2-7; V: TRBV4-2; D: NA; DNA: TGTGCCAGCAGCCCTAAACAGGGAGACGAGCAGTACTTC; CDR3: CASSPKQGDEQYF
size: NA; J: TRBJ2-3; V: TRBV11-3; D: TRBD1; DNA: TGTGCCAGCAGCGCACGGACAGGAGCTAGCACAGATACGCAGTATTTT; CDR3: CASSARTGASTDTQYF
size: NA; J: TRBJ2-1; V: TRBV5-1; D: TRBD2; DNA: TGCGCCAGCAGCTTCGACGGAGCGGGGGGTCCCTACAATGAGCAGTTCTTC; CDR3: CASSFDGAGGPYNEQFF
size: NA; J: TRBJ1-5; V: TRBV10-3; D: NA; DNA: TGTGCCATCAGTGAGTCGATGGCAGGCCTTAGCAATCAGCCCCAGCATTTT; CDR3: CAISESMAGLSNQPQHF
size: NA; J: TRBJ2-7; V: TRBV29-1; D: NA; DNA: TGCAGCGTTGTGGGGCCGGGCTCCGAGCAGTACTTC; CDR3: CSVVGPGSEQYF
size: NA; J: TRBJ2-3; V: TRBV5-1; D: TRBD1; DNA: TGCGCCAGCACGATACAGGGGTACACAGATACGCAGTATTTT; CDR3: CASTIQGYTDTQYF
size: NA; J: TRBJ2-5; V: TRBV3-1/TRBV3-2; D: TRBD2; DNA: TGTGCCAGCAGCCAAGTGTCTAGCGGGGGATCTCAAGAGACCCAGTACTTC; CDR3: CASSQVSSGGSQETQYF
size: few; J: TRBJ2-1; V: TRBV18; D: TRBD1; DNA: TGTGCCAGCTCACCAGCGCGGGACAGGGTGTTCTTC; CDR3: CASSPARDRVFF
size: NA; J: TRBJ2-5; V: TRBV3-1/TRBV3-2; D: TRBD1; DNA: TGTGCCAGCAGCAGTCGGACAGGAATAGAGACCCAGTACTTC; CDR3: CASSSRTGIETQYF